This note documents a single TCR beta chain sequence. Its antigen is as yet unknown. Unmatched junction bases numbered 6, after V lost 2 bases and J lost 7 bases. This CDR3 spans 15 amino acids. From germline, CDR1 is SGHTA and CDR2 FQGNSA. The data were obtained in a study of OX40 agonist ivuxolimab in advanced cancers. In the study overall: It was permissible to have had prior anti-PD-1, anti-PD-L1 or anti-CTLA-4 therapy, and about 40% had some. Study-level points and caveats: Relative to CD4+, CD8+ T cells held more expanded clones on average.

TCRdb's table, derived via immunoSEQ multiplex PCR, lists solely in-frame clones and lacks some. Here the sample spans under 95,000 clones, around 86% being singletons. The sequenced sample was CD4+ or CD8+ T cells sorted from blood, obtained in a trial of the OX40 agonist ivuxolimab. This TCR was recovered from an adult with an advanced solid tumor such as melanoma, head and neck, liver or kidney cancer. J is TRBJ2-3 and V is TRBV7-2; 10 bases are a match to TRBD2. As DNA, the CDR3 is TGTGCCAGCAGCTTAACTAGCGGGACTTTGAATACGCAGTATTTT. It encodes CASSLTSGTLNTQYF.